This T cell receptor beta chain was identified in a study of beta chain features in type 1 diabetes. TCRB transcripts that were expressed got sequenced, as all of the isolated RNA had been reverse transcribed. Assay used: immunoSEQ multiplex PCR; TCRdb lists only in-frame clones, some missing. Of 200,000 to 300,000 clones listed, approximately 11% are singletons. Germline V lookup: CDR1 MNHEY, CDR2 SMNVEV (reference sequence). V lost 6 bases to trimming and J lost 7 bases; unmatched junction nucleotides: 8. The CDR3 runs to 15 residues. This clone has only a few counts. The antigen is undetermined. Overall study results and limits: In every one of the four CD4+ subsets, TCRB CDR3s were moderately but significantly shorter in Type 1 diabetes patients.

The TCR comes from a man aged 25 to 45 with type 1 diabetes. This chain connects TRBV27 to TRBJ2-2; TRBD1 agrees at 10 bases. The specimen was naive CD4+ T cells from blood. CDR3 coding DNA: TGTGCCAGCAGCTCCGGGACAGGGGCCCTCGGGGAGCTGTTTTTT. This codes for CASSSGTGALGELFF.